A selection of T cell receptor beta chains follows, all from one sample in a study of T cells in localized non-small cell lung cancer. Clones were read by immunoSEQ multiplex PCR, and TCRdb kept only the in-frame ones, dropping some. Of 10,000 to 15,000 clones listed, 70% to 90% are singletons. Sequenced here: peripheral blood, sampled before any cancer treatment. Receptor source: a male donor at least 60 years old with stage III lung adenocarcinoma. The CDR3 runs from the conserved cysteine through the conserved F or W. Fields, in order: clone size, D gene, V gene, J gene, CDR3 DNA, CDR3 protein. A D gene is named only where the DNA matches it firmly. Size is omitted from some rows. Given values are once, few, many or a class for expanded clones.

size: -
D: TRBD1
V: TRBV5-1
J: TRBJ2-4
DNA: TGCGCCAGCAGCGACCAGGGGGTCGGAAACATTCAGTACTTC
CDR3: CASSDQGVGNIQYF

size: -
D: -
V: TRBV18
J: TRBJ1-4
DNA: TGTGCCAGCTCAAGAGGGACTGCGATGGAGAGTAATGAAAAACTGTTTTTT
CDR3: CASSRGTAMESNEKLFF

size: -
D: -
V: TRBV6-6
J: TRBJ1-3
DNA: TGTGCCAGCAGTTACACCGCAGGGGCTGGAAACACCATATATTTT
CDR3: CASSYTAGAGNTIYF

size: -
D: -
V: TRBV2
J: TRBJ2-3
DNA: TGTGCCAGCTTGTCGCTTGGACTCATCACAGATACGCAGTATTTT
CDR3: CASLSLGLITDTQYF

size: -
D: TRBD2
V: TRBV7-2
J: TRBJ2-5
DNA: TGTGCCAGCAGCTTAGTAGCGGGAGGGCTCGGAGAGACCCAGTACTTC
CDR3: CASSLVAGGLGETQYF

size: -
D: TRBD1
V: TRBV29-1
J: TRBJ1-1
DNA: TGCAGCGCCTCGACAGGGCTGAACACTGAAGCTTTCTTT
CDR3: CSASTGLNTEAFF

size: -
D: TRBD1
V: TRBV5-4
J: TRBJ2-1
DNA: TGTGCCAGCAGCCCATCAAGACAGGGATGGAATGAGCAGTTCTTC
CDR3: CASSPSRQGWNEQFF

size: once
D: -
V: TRBV5-8
J: TRBJ1-2
DNA: TGTGCCAGCAGCTTCGGAGAACGTAACATTTATGGCTACACCTTC
CDR3: CASSFGERNIYGYTF

size: -
D: TRBD2
V: TRBV7-6
J: TRBJ2-1
DNA: TGTGCCAGCAGCTTAATAGCGGGAGTGGGCAATGAGCAGTTCTTC
CDR3: CASSLIAGVGNEQFF

size: -
D: -
V: TRBV28
J: TRBJ2-3
DNA: TGTGCCAGCAGTATAGGTCTGAGGACAGATACGCAGTATTTT
CDR3: CASSIGLRTDTQYF

size: -
D: -
V: TRBV14
J: TRBJ1-2
DNA: TGTGCCAGCAGCCAAGATTCCATGGGGACATTAGGCTACACCTTC
CDR3: CASSQDSMGTLGYTF

size: -
D: -
V: TRBV27
J: TRBJ1-2
DNA: TGTGCCAGCAGTTATAAGACTACTAACTATGGCTACACCTTC
CDR3: CASSYKTTNYGYTF

size: -
D: TRBD2
V: TRBV9
J: TRBJ2-1
DNA: TGTGCCAGCAGCGCCCGGGACTACTCCTACAATGAGCAGTTCTTC
CDR3: CASSARDYSYNEQFF

size: -
D: -
V: TRBV6-5
J: TRBJ2-7
DNA: TGTGCCAGCAGTTACTCGTTTGACTACGAGCAGTACTTC
CDR3: CASSYSFDYEQYF

size: -
D: -
V: TRBV10-2
J: TRBJ2-7
DNA: TGCGCCAGCAGTCCTGACGGATCCTACGAGCAGTACTTC
CDR3: CASSPDGSYEQYF

size: -
D: -
V: TRBV5-6
J: TRBJ2-7
DNA: TGTGCCAGCACCCAACGTAGACTGGAAGCCTACGAGCAGTACTTC
CDR3: CASTQRRLEAYEQYF

size: -
D: -
V: TRBV29-1
J: TRBJ2-2
DNA: TGCAGCGGCACGGCCGCGGGAACCGGGGAGCTGTTTTTT
CDR3: CSGTAAGTGELFF

size: -
D: -
V: TRBV19
J: TRBJ2-3
DNA: TGTGCCAGTATGAATTCCGGCCGGGGGGATACGCAGTATTTT
CDR3: CASMNSGRGDTQYF

size: once
D: -
V: TRBV5-1
J: TRBJ2-7
DNA: TGCGCCAGCAGCTTGGCCGTTAGGAACGAGCAGTACTTC
CDR3: CASSLAVRNEQYF

size: -
D: -
V: TRBV7-8
J: TRBJ2-3
DNA: TGTGCCAGCAGCGCGACGGAAGATACGCAGTATTTT
CDR3: CASSATEDTQYF

size: -
D: -
V: TRBV29-1
J: TRBJ2-1
DNA: TGCAGCGTTGAAGAGGTTGGGGCCTACAATGAGCAGTTCTTC
CDR3: CSVEEVGAYNEQFF

size: -
D: TRBD1
V: TRBV7-6
J: TRBJ2-7
DNA: TGTGCCAGCAGCCGGGGACAGGGGGGGTATTACGAGCAGTACTTC
CDR3: CASSRGQGGYYEQYF

size: -
D: -
V: TRBV5-1
J: TRBJ1-1
DNA: TGCGCCACCAAGATGGTGGGGAATACTGAAGCTTTCTTT
CDR3: CATKMVGNTEAFF

size: -
D: -
V: TRBV4-2
J: TRBJ2-7
DNA: TGTGCCAGCAGCCACGTATCGGGCCCTTCGCCTTCCTACGAGCAGTACTTC
CDR3: CASSHVSGPSPSYEQYF

size: -
D: TRBD1
V: TRBV10-3
J: TRBJ1-5
DNA: TGTGCCATCAGTCAGGGGGACAATCAGCCCCAGCATTTT
CDR3: CAISQGDNQPQHF

size: -
D: TRBD1
V: TRBV27
J: TRBJ1-6
DNA: TGTGCCAGCAGTCCCAACAGGGGAGGTGGAAATTCACCCCTCCACTTT
CDR3: CASSPNRGGGNSPLHF

size: once
D: -
V: TRBV25-1
J: TRBJ2-1
DNA: TGTGCCAGCAGTCGGAGTAACAATGAGCAGTTCTTC
CDR3: CASSRSNNEQFF

size: -
D: TRBD1
V: TRBV6-5
J: TRBJ1-2
DNA: TGTGCCAGCAGTTATCAGACAGGGGCGCTGGAGGGCTACACCTTC
CDR3: CASSYQTGALEGYTF

size: -
D: -
V: TRBV4-2
J: TRBJ2-5
DNA: TGTGCCAGCAGCCAAGATAGGCCGGGGCAAGAGACCCAGTACTTC
CDR3: CASSQDRPGQETQYF

size: -
D: -
V: TRBV6-1
J: TRBJ2-7
DNA: TGTGCCAGCACCAATTCGGGGGGCAGCGGCGAGCAGTACTTC
CDR3: CASTNSGGSGEQYF

size: -
D: -
V: TRBV30
J: TRBJ2-3
DNA: TGTGCCTGGGGGGAGAGATCAGATACGCAGTATTTT
CDR3: CAWGERSDTQYF